Presented here are 26 T cell receptor beta chains from one specimen sequenced in a study of Graves' ophthalmopathy and Graves' hyperthyroidism. Scientists amplified the TCR beta CDR3 regions from RNA transcripts. An initial RT-PCR round employing HTBI primers preceded a second-round multiplex PCR. MiXCR was run by TCRdb on the multiplex PCR reads, yielding one entry per CDR3 protein. The data contain a few hundred thousand distinct CDR3 sequences, approximately 17% of them singletons. What was sequenced was peripheral blood. All receptors come from an adult woman with stable Graves' hyperthyroidism.

At least ten counts were recorded for this clonotype. The V and J genes are TRBV5-1 and TRBJ2-7; 8 positions agree with TRBD1. The V and J ends lost 0 bases and 6 bases, in that order; junction bases with no gene match: 5. This CDR3 contains 14 residues. CDR1 is SGHRS, CDR2 YFSETQ, per germline. The CDR3 loop is CASSLDRGSLEQYF. The DNA of the CDR3 is TGCGCCAGCAGCTTGGACAGGGGGTCCCTCGAGCAGTACTTC.

This clonotype was observed many times. The chain is built from TRBV6-5 and TRBJ1-2; D unclear. The germline V gene has CDR1 MNHEY and CDR2 SVGAGI. The CDR3 is 15 residues long. Trimming took off 5 bases at V and 0 bases at J, with 13 bases between the two ends. The CDR3 nucleotides are TGTGCCAGCAGTCTGCAGGACCGAGCTAACTATGGCTACACCTTC. It encodes CASSLQDRANYGYTF.

This clonotype was seen many times. The chain joins TRBV6-5 to TRBJ2-5; 8 bases are a match to TRBD1. CDR3 size: 15 residues. Per germline, CDR1 MNHEY and CDR2 SVGAGI. The V and J ends lost 5 bases and 2 bases, in that order; junction bases with no gene match: 7. Here the CDR3 DNA reads TGTGCCAGCAGTCTCGGGACAGGTATACAAGAGACCCAGTACTTC. Protein product: CASSLGTGIQETQYF.

This clonotype appeared many times. J is TRBJ2-5 and V is TRBV11-2, with 11 bases that match TRBD2. With V trimmed by 4 bases and J by 5 bases, 6 bases remained unmatched. The CDR3 is 15 amino acids. Per the germline V gene, CDR1 is SGHAT and CDR2 is FQNNGV. Here the CDR3 reads CASSSTSGSGETQYF. The CDR3 nucleotides read TGTGCCAGCAGCTCCACTAGCGGGAGCGGGGAGACCCAGTACTTC.

To note about this clonotype: A read error is possible here, since a much larger clone lies one base away. Without the conserved terminal phenylalanine or tryptophan, this CDR3 likely stems from a read error. V is TRBV11-2 and J is TRBJ1-1; the match to TRBD1 covers 9 bases. Unmatched junction bases numbered 9, after V lost 5 bases and J lost 5 bases. Germline CDR1 reads SGHAT; CDR2 reads FQNNGV. The CDR3 runs to 15 residues. Written as DNA, the CDR3 is TGTGCCAGCAGCCGAACAGGGGGCGTTGGGACTGAAGCTTTCGTT. Amino acid sequence: CASSRTGGVGTEAFV.

This clonotype was picked up many times. The genes are TRBV20-1 and TRBJ2-7; D ambiguous. CDR3 length equals 13 residues. Germline CDR1 reads DFQATT; CDR2 reads SNEGSKA (reference sequence). V lost 0 bases to trimming and J lost 5 bases, with 11 bases between them. CDR3 region: CSARDIGSDEQYF. Here the CDR3 DNA reads TGCAGTGCTAGAGATATAGGGTCCGACGAGCAGTACTTC.

In regard to this clonotype: A much larger clone differs from this one at a single base, so this may be a read error. Lacking the conserved final phenylalanine or tryptophan, this CDR3 likely reflects a read error. V is TRBV20-1 and J is TRBJ1-1; 9 bases map to TRBD1. Looked up from germline, CDR1 is DFQATT and CDR2 is SNEGSKA (reference sequence). J gave up 3 bases and V 0 bases, and 8 bases lay outside the gene matches. CDR3 size: 16 residues. DNA for the CDR3: TGCAGTGCTAGAGACGCCGGACAGGGGTCGGACACTGAAGCTTTCTTG. Encoded protein: CSARDAGQGSDTEAFL.

This clonotype was recorded many times. This chain uses TRBV7-9 with TRBJ1-1; D is undetermined. Germline lookup yields CDR1 SEHNR and CDR2 FQNEAQ (reference sequence). This CDR3 region has 11 residues. Trimming removed 5 bases at V and 9 bases at J, with 10 bases between. CDR3 in amino acids: CASSNRAKAFF. The CDR3 DNA follows: TGTGCCAGCAGCAACCGGGCAAAAGCTTTCTTT.

The sample holds many counts of this clonotype. The J gene is TRBJ1-1, the V gene TRBV10-3, with D unresolved. CDR3 length: 14 residues. Between the trimmed V and J ends, which lost 0 bases and 1 base, there was a span of 6 bases. Germline V gene sequence: CDR1 ENHRY, CDR2 SYGVKD. This chain's CDR3 is CAISESWGNTEAFF. Here the CDR3 DNA reads TGTGCCATCAGTGAGTCTTGGGGGAACACTGAAGCTTTCTTT.

This clonotype was recorded at least ten times. V and J are TRBV28 and TRBJ2-7, with a tentative D call TRBD2 (5 bases). The CDR3 extends over 12 amino acids. Trimming cost V 8 bases and J 4 bases, with 12 bases left between them. Germline CDR1 is MDHEN and CDR2 is SYDVKM. CDR3 protein: CASDRGWYEQYF. The CDR3 region has the DNA TGTGCCAGCGACCGCGGGTGGTACGAGCAGTACTTC.

This clonotype was detected a few times. This rearrangement joins TRBV12-3 or TRBV12-4 to TRBJ2-5; D possibly uses TRBD1 or TRBD2 (6 bases each). This CDR3 spans 17 amino acids. Trimming removed 5 bases from V and 6 bases from J, with 25 bases in between. CDR3 residues: CASSTPNGGLPPKTQYF. For the CDR3, the DNA is TGTGCCAGCAGTACCCCGAATGGGGGGCTACCCCCAAAGACCCAGTACTTC.

The chain uses TRBV12-3 or TRBV12-4 and TRBJ1-2; TRBD1 matches at 9 bases. The V gene end was trimmed by 6 bases and the J gene end by 10 bases; junction bases not matched to a gene: 9. The CDR3 runs 13 residues. The CDR3 coding sequence is TGTGCCAGCAGAGGGACAGGGCGTGATGCCTACACCTTC. Translation: CASRGTGRDAYTF.

At least ten counts were recorded for this clonotype. The genes are TRBV27 and TRBJ1-1, with a possible D match to TRBD1 (6 bases). The germline gives CDR1 MNHEY, CDR2 SMNVEV (reference sequence). CDR3 length: 13 residues. The V end lost 6 bases, the J end lost 2 bases, and 10 bases lay between the germline ends. This CDR3 reads CASRGADNTEAFF. The CDR3 nucleotides are TGTGCCAGCAGGGGGGCGGATAACACTGAAGCTTTCTTT.

This clonotype turned up a few times. V gene TRBV15 combines with J gene TRBJ2-2; perhaps TRBD2 as D (6 bases). The CDR3 has 18 amino acids. The V gene lost 0 bases and the J gene lost 0 bases, with 14 bases spanning the gap. Germline V gene data show CDR1 as LNHNV and CDR2 as YYDKDF (reference sequence). The CDR3 region has the DNA TGTGCCACCAGCAGAGAAGGGCTAGGGACTTCGAACACCGGGGAGCTGTTTTTT. The encoded protein is CATSREGLGTSNTGELFF.

The chain couples TRBV4-1 to TRBJ2-5; the D is unclear. The V gene's germline CDR1 is MGHRA and CDR2 YSYEKL. The CDR3 is 15 amino acids. V lost 0 bases and J lost 5, with 13 bases in between. CDR3 nucleotide sequence: TGCGCCAGCAGCCAAGATCAAGCAGTAGGGGAGACCCAGTACTTC. As protein: CASSQDQAVGETQYF.

There are many counts of this clonotype. V gene TRBV7-2 combines with J gene TRBJ2-7, with D hard to call. Germline CDR1 is SGHTA and CDR2 is FQGNSA. This CDR3 contains 15 residues. V gave up 2 bases and J gave up 1 base, with 12 bases separating them. CDR3 residues: CASSLTTSVSYEQYF. CDR3 bases: TGTGCCAGCAGCTTAACAACGAGCGTTTCCTACGAGCAGTACTTC.

This clonotype was seen repeatedly, ten times or more. The chain is built from TRBV19 and TRBJ2-7; TRBD1 is a possible D gene (7 bases). Germline-derived CDR1 and CDR2 are LNHDA and SQIVND (reference sequence). This CDR3 spans 15 amino acids. The ends were cut back, 7 bases at V and 2 bases at J, with 18 bases in the middle. CDR3 in DNA: TGTGCCAGTACCGAAGGGCAGGGGGGTACCTACGAGCAGTACTTC. Amino acids: CASTEGQGGTYEQYF.

There are many counts of this clonotype. This sequence joins TRBV27 and TRBJ2-7; D might be TRBD2 (6 bases). Germline V gene data show CDR1 as MNHEY and CDR2 as SMNVEV (reference sequence). There are 15 residues in the CDR3. The ends were cut back, 4 bases at V and 6 bases at J, with 19 bases in the middle. The CDR3 region is CASSSSTRTTFEQYF. Here the CDR3 DNA reads TGTGCCAGCAGTTCCTCAACCCGGACTACCTTCGAGCAGTACTTC.

The genes are TRBV6-2 or TRBV6-3 and TRBJ2-2, with TRBD2 identical over 9 bases. This CDR3 region has 18 residues. J gave up 2 bases and V 0 bases, and 7 bases lay outside the gene matches. Germline loops: CDR1 MNHEY, CDR2 SVGEGT. The CDR3: CASSYSSPGLANTGELFF. The CDR3 bases are TGTGCCAGCAGTTACTCGTCACCGGGACTAGCAAACACCGGGGAGCTGTTTTTT.

This clonotype was observed a single time. This sequence joins TRBV20-1 and TRBJ2-7; 7 bases are a match to TRBD2. V shed 0 bases, J shed 7 bases, and the junction held 9 bases outside the gene matches. CDR1 and CDR2 from the germline V gene are DFQATT and SNEGSKA (reference sequence). The CDR3 totals 14 residues. The CDR3 region is CSARDLAGVTEQYF. CDR3 in DNA: TGCAGTGCTAGAGATCTGGCGGGAGTAACAGAGCAGTACTTC.

This clonotype has at least ten counts. The CDR3 DNA is TGCGCCAGCAGCGTCGTCCCGGGACATTCCGGGGAGCTGTTTTTT. Encoded protein: CASSVVPGHSGELFF. The V and J genes are TRBV5-1 and TRBJ2-2; D may be TRBD1 (6 bases). V gave up 4 bases and J gave up 6 bases, with 16 bases separating them. The CDR3 contains 15 residues. The germline V gene encodes CDR1 SGHRS and CDR2 YFSETQ. The full variable domain, in which reference TRBV5-1 and TRBJ2-2 provide the parts outside the CDR3, is KAGVTQTPRYLIKTRGQQVTLSCSPISGHRSVSWYQQTPGQGLQFLFEYFSETQRNKGNFPGRFSGRQFSNSRSEMNVSTLELGDSALYLCASSVVPGHSGELFFGEGSRLTVL.

The table lists this clonotype with many counts. This chain links TRBV6-2 or TRBV6-3 with TRBJ1-1; the D gene is possibly TRBD1 (6 bases). Germline assignment: CDR1 MNHEY and CDR2 SVGEGT. The CDR3 consists of 12 residues. Trimming took off 2 bases at V and 8 bases at J, with 9 bases between the two ends. CDR3 residues: CASSYGQIEAFF. CDR3 DNA sequence: TGTGCCAGCAGTTACGGACAGATCGAAGCTTTCTTT.

This clonotype was recorded at least ten times. Just one base apart from a much larger clone, this may be a read error. V is TRBV7-2 and J is TRBJ1-6, with D unclear. The CDR3 totals 12 residues. With 3 bases removed from V and 15 bases from J, the gap between germline ends came to 12 bases. The germline CDR1 and CDR2 sequences are SGHTA and FQGNSA. The CDR3, as DNA: TGTGCCAGCAGCTTTGGACGGCCACACCTCCACTTT. Translation: CASSFGRPHLHF. The whole variable domain, filled in from reference TRBV7-2 and TRBJ1-6, reads GAGVSQSPSNKVTEKGKDVELRCDPISGHTALYWYRQSLGQGLEFLIYFQGNSAPDKSGLPSDRFSAERTGGSVSTLTIQRTQQEDSAVYLCASSFGRPHLHFGNGTRLTVT.

This clonotype was observed many times. The chain recombines TRBV28 with TRBJ1-6; tentatively, D is TRBD1 (5 bases). With 2 bases removed from V and 6 bases from J, the gap between germline ends came to 14 bases. Per germline, CDR1 MDHEN and CDR2 SYDVKM. This CDR3 is built from 16 residues. CDR3 bases: TGTGCCAGCAGTTTAAGGGGCAGGACGGCTAATTCACCCCTCCACTTT. This encodes CASSLRGRTANSPLHF.

This clonotype came up many times. The rearrangement uses TRBV27 and TRBJ1-2; D unresolved. The V gene's germline CDR1 is MNHEY and CDR2 SMNVEV (reference sequence). The CDR3 has 13 residues. Trimming stripped 3 bases from V and 2 bases from J, with 7 bases between. In DNA, the CDR3 is TGTGCCAGCAGTTTGTACCCGAACTATGGCTACACCTTC. Residues: CASSLYPNYGYTF.

This sequence joins TRBV6-4 and TRBJ2-7; 8 nucleotides align to TRBD1. The CDR3 has 15 amino acids. With 6 bases clipped from V and 2 bases from J, the junction kept 9 bases outside the gene matches. The germline CDR1 and CDR2 sequences are MRHNA and SNTAGT. The CDR3 region is CASSEGTGRPYEQYF. CDR3 nucleotides: TGTGCCAGCAGCGAAGGGACAGGTCGACCCTACGAGCAGTACTTC.